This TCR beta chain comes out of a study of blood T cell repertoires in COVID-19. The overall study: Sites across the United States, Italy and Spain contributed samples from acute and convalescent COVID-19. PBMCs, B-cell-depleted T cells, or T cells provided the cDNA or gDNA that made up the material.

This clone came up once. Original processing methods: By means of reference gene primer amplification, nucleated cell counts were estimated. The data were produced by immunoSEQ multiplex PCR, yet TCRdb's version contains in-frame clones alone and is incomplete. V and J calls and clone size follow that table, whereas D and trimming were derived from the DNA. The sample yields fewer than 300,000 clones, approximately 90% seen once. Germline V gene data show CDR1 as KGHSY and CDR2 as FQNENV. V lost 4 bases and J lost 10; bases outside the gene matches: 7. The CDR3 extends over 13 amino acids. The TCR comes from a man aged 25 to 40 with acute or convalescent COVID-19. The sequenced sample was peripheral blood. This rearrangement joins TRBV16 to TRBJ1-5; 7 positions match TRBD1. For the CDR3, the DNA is TGTGCCAGCAGCCGACGATGGGACAGTCCCCAGCATTTT. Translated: CASSRRWDSPQHF. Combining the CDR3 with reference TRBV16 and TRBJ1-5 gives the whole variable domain GEEVAQTPKHLVRGEGQKAKLYCAPIKGHSYVFWYQQVLKNEFKFLISFQNENVFDETGMPKERFSAKCLPNSPCSLEIQATKLEDSAVYFCASSRRWDSPQHFGDGTRLSIL.